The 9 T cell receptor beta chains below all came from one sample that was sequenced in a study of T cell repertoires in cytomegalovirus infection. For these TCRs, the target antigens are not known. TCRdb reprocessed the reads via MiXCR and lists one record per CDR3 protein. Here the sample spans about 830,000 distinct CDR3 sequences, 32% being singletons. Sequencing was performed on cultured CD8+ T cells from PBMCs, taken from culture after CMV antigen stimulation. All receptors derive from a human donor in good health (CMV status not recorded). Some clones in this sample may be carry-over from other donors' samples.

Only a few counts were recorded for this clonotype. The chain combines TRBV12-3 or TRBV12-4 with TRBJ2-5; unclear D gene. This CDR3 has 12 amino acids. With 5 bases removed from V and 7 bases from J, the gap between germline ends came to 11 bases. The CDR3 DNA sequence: TGTGCCAGCAGTCAGGAAAGGTGGACCCAGTACTTC. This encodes CASSQERWTQYF.

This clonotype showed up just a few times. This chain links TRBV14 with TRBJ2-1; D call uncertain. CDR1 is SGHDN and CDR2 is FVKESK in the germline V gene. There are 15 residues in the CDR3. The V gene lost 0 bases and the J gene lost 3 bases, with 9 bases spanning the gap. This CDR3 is CASSQDRSNYNEQFF. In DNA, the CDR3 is TGTGCCAGCAGCCAAGATAGAAGTAACTACAATGAGCAGTTCTTC. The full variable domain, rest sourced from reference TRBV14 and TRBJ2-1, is EAGVTQFPSHSVIEKGQTVTLRCDPISGHDNLYWYRRVMGKEIKFLLHFVKESKQDESGMPNNRFLAERTGGTYSTLKVQPAELEDSGVYFCASSQDRSNYNEQFFGPGTRLTVL.

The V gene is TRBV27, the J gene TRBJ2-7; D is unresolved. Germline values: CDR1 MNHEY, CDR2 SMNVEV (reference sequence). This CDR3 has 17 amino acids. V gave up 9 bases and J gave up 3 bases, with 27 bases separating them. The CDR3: CARGKGNGKPPIYEQYV. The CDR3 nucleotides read TGTGCCAGAGGAAAAGGTAATGGGAAGCCGCCGATCTACGAGCAGTACGTC.

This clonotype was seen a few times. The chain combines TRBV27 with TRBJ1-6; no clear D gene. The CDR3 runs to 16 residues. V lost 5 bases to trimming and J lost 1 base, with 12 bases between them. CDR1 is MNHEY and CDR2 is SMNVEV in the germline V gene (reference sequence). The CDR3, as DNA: TGTGCCAGCAGTCCAAGGCCTGCATCCTATAATTCACCCCTCCACTTT. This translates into CASSPRPASYNSPLHF.

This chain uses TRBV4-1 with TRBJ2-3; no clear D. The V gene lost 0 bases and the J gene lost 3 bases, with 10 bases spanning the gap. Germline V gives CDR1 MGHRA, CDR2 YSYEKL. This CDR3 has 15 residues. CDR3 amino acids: CASSQERRGTDTQYF. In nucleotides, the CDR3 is TGCGCCAGCAGCCAAGAAAGGCGAGGAACAGATACGCAGTATTTT.

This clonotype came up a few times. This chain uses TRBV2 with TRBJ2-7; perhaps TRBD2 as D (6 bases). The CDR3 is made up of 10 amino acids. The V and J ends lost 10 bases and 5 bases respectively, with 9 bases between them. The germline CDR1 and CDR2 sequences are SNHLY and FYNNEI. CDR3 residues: CAISSDEQYF. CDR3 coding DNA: TGTGCCATTTCTAGCGACGAGCAGTACTTC.

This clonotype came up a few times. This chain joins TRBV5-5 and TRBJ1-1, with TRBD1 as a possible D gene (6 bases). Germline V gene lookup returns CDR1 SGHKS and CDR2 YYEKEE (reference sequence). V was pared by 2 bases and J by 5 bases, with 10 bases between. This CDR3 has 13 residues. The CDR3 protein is CASSFRGGTEAFF. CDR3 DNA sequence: TGTGCCAGCAGCTTTAGGGGGGGAACTGAAGCTTTCTTT.

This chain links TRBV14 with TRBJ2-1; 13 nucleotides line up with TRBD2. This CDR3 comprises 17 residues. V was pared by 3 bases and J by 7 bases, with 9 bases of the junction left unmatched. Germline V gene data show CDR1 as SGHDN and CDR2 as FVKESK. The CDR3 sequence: CASSHEILAGGQNEQFF. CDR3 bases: TGTGCCAGCAGCCATGAGATACTAGCGGGGGGGCAAAATGAGCAGTTCTTC.

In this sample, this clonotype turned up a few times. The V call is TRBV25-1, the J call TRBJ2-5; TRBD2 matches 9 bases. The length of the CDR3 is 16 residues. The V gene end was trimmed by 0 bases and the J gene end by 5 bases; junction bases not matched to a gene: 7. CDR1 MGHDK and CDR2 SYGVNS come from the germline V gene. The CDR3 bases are TGTGCCAGCAGTGAATATAATGCTCTAGCGGGGGAGACCCAGTACTTC. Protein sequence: CASSEYNALAGETQYF.